A selection of T cell receptor beta chains follows, all from one sample in a study of cytomegalovirus exposure and HLA in healthy donors. Assay used: immunoSEQ multiplex PCR; TCRdb lists only in-frame clones, some missing. The sample has about 180,000 clones; 84% are singletons. Material: PBMCs. These receptors were taken from a boy under 10 years old in good health and CMV-seronegative. CDR3s include the opening cysteine and the closing phenylalanine or tryptophan. D genes are given only for firm matches. A clone size is listed for some rows: how often the clone was seen (once, few, many), or a class if it is expanded.

v_gene,abundance,d_gene,j_gene,CDR3nt,CDR3aa
TRBV28,-,TRBD1,TRBJ1-5,TGTGCCAGCAGGACAGACAGGGTGGTCAATCAGCCCCAGCATTTT,CASRTDRVVNQPQHF
TRBV6-5,-,-,TRBJ2-1,TGTGCCAGCAGTTCAACCCGGACTCCCCCCAATGAGCAGTTCTTC,CASSSTRTPPNEQFF
TRBV30,few,TRBD1,TRBJ2-3,TGTGCCTGGGCCGAGGAGGGACAGGGGGCCGCCGGAACGACAGATACGCAGTATTTT,CAWAEEGQGAAGTTDTQYF
TRBV6-1,-,-,TRBJ1-5,TGTGCCAGCCTCAGGTTAGGACTTAATCAGCCCCAGCATTTT,CASLRLGLNQPQHF
TRBV10-1,-,TRBD1,TRBJ2-5,TGCGCCAGCAGCAAAGACAGGGGGAGGAGAGAGACCCAGTACTTC,CASSKDRGRRETQYF
TRBV5-6,-,TRBD1,TRBJ2-3,TGTGCCAGCAGCTTCGGGACAGGGGTTGTTAGCACAGATACGCAGTATTTT,CASSFGTGVVSTDTQYF
TRBV6-5,-,-,TRBJ1-3,TGTGCCAGCAGTCGGACAGCGTCTGGAAACACCATATATTTT,CASSRTASGNTIYF
TRBV29-1,few,TRBD1,TRBJ2-3,TGCAGCGCTGACAGGGGAGTAAAGCAGTATTTT,CSADRGVKQYF
TRBV5-4,-,TRBD2,TRBJ2-7,TGTGCCAGCAGCTTGGTATATGGCGGGAGCTCCTACGAGCAGTACTTC,CASSLVYGGSSYEQYF
TRBV19,-,TRBD1,TRBJ2-5,TGTGCCAGTAGTATCAGGGGGTCTGTGTCGACCCAGTACTTC,CASSIRGSVSTQYF